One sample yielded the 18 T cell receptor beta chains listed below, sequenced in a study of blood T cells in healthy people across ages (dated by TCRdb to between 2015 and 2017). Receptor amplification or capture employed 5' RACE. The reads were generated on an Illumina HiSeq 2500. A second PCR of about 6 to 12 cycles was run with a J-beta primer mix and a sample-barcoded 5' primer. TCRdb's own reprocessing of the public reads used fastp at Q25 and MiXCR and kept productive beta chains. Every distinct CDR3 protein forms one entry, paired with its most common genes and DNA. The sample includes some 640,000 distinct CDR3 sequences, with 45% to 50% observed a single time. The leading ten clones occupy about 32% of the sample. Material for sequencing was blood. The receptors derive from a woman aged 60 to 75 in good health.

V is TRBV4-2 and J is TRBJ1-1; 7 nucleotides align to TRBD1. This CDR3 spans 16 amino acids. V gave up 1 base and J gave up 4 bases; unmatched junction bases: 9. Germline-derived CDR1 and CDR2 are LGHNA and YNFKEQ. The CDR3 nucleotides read TGTGCCAGCAGCCAAGTTCTAGCAGGGGGAGTCACTGAAGCTTTCTTT. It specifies CASSQVLAGGVTEAFF.

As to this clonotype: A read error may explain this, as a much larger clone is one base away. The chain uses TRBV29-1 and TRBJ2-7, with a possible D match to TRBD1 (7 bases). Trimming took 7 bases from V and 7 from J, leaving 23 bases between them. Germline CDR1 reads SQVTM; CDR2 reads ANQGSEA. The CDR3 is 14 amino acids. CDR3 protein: CSASGGSSYNEQYF. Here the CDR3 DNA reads TGCAGCGCATCAGGGGGGAGCTCCTACAATGAGCAGTACTTC.

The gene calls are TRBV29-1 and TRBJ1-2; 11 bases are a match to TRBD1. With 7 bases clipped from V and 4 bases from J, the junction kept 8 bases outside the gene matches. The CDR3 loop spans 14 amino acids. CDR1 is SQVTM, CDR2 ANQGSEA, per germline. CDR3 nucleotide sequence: TGCAGCGCCAGTGGACAGGGGGCGAGCTATGGCTACACCTTC. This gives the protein CSASGQGASYGYTF.

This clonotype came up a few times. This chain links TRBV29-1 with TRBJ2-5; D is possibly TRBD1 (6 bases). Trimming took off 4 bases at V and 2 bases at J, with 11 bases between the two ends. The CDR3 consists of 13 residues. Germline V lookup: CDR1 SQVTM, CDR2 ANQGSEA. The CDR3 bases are TGCAGCGTTGGGGGGCAGGATCAAGAGACCCAGTACTTC. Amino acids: CSVGGQDQETQYF.

DNA of the CDR3: TGTGCCAGCAGCTTAGTCCTTACTAGCGTCAATGAGCAGTTCTTC. Amino acids: CASSLVLTSVNEQFF. V usage is TRBV11-2 and J usage is TRBJ2-1; 7 bases are shared with TRBD2. The CDR3 is 15 amino acids. The ends lost 1 base at V and 6 bases at J; junction bases unmatched: 6. Germline V gene sequence: CDR1 SGHAT, CDR2 FQNNGV.

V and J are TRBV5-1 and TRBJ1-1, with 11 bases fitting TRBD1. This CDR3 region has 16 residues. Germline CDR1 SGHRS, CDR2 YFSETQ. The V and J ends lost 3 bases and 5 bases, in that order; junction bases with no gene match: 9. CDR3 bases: TGCGCCAGCAGCTACGGACAGGGGGCAACGAGTACTGAAGCTTTCTTT. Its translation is CASSYGQGATSTEAFF.

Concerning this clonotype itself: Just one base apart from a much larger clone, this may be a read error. The CDR3 loop is CASSLRAEAAEQYF. CDR3 coding DNA: TGTGCCAGCAGCTTAAGGGCAGAGGCGGCCGAGCAGTACTTC. The chain combines TRBV7-8 with TRBJ2-7; D gene uncertain. V lost 2 bases, J lost 6 bases, and 14 bases lay in between. The germline CDR1 and CDR2 sequences are SGHVS and FQNEAQ. The CDR3 runs 14 residues.

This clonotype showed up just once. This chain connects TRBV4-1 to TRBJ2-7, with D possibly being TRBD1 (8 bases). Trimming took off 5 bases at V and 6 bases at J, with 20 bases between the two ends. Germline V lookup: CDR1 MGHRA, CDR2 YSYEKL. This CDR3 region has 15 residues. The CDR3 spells CASSSQTGGAVEQYF. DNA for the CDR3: TGCGCCAGCAGCTCACAAACAGGGGGGGCCGTCGAGCAGTACTTC.

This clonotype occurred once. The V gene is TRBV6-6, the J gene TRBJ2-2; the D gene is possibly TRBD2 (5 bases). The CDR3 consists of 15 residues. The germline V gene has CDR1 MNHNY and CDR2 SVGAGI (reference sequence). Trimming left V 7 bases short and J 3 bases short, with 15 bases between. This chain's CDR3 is CASKGPSTYTGELFF. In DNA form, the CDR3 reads TGTGCCAGCAAGGGCCCTAGCACTTACACCGGGGAGCTGTTTTTT.

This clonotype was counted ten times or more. The CDR3 protein is CASSLEGTQQETQYF. The CDR3 DNA sequence: TGCGCCAGCAGCTTGGAGGGGACTCAACAAGAGACCCAGTACTTC. The V and J genes are TRBV5-1 and TRBJ2-5, with D possibly being TRBD2 (6 bases). There are 15 residues in the CDR3. Between the trimmed V and J ends, which lost 0 bases and 2 bases, there was a span of 11 bases. CDR1 and CDR2 (germline): SGHRS, YFSETQ.

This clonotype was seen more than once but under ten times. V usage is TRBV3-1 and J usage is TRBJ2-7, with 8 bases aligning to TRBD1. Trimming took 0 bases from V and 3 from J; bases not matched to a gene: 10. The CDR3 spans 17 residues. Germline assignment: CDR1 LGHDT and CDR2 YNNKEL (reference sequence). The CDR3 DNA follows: TGTGCCAGCAGCCAAGAGGTCGCCGGGACAGGAGACTACGAGCAGTACTTC. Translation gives CASSQEVAGTGDYEQYF.

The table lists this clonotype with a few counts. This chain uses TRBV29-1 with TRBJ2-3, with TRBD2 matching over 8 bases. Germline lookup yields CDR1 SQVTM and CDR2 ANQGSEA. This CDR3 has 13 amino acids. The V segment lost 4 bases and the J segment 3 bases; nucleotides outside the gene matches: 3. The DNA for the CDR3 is TGCAGCGTTGCCGGGAGGGTAACAGATACGCAGTATTTT. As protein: CSVAGRVTDTQYF.

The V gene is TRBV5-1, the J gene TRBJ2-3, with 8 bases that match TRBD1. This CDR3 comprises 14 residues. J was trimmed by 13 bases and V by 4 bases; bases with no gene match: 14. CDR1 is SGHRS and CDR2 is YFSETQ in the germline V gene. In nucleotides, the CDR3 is TGCGCCAGCAGCCTCGGACAGGGTGGGTCAGGGAAGTATTTT. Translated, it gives CASSLGQGGSGKYF.

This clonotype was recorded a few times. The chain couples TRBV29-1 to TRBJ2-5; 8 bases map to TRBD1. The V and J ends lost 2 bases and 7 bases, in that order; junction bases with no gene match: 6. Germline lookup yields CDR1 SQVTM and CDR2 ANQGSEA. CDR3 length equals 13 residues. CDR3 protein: CSVESRTGGTQYF. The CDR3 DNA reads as TGCAGCGTTGAAAGCCGAACAGGGGGGACCCAGTACTTC.

In nucleotides, the CDR3 is TGTGCCAGCAGCCCTGATCCTGGGGAGGCAGAGACCCAGTACTTC. Amino acid sequence: CASSPDPGEAETQYF. The chain employs TRBV5-6 and TRBJ2-5, with a possible D match to TRBD2 (6 bases). Germline CDR1 SGHDT, CDR2 YYEEEE. The CDR3 runs 15 residues. V gave up 4 bases and J gave up 4 bases, with 17 bases separating them.

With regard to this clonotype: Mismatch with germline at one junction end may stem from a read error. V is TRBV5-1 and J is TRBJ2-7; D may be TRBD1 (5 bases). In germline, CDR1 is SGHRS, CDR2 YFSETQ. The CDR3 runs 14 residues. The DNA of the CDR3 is TGCACCAGCAGCCCTGCTTTACAAGGGGAAGAGCAGTACTTC. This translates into CTSSPALQGEEQYF.

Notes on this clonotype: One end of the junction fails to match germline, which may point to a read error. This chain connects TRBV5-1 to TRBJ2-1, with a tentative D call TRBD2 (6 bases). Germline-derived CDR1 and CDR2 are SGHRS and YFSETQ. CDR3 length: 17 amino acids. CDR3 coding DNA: TGCGCCAGCAGCCCGGGGGTAGCGGACACTCTCTACAATGGGCAGTTCTTC. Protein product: CASSPGVADTLYNGQFF.

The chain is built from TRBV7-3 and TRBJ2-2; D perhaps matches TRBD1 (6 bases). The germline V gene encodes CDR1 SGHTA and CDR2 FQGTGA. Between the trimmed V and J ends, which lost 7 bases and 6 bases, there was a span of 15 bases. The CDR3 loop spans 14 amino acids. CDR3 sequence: CASKQGPTSGELFF. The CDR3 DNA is TGTGCCAGCAAACAGGGCCCTACATCCGGGGAGCTGTTTTTT. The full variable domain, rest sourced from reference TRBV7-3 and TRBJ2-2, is GAGVSQTPSNKVTEKGKYVELRCDPISGHTALYWYRQSLGQGPEFLIYFQGTGAADDSGLPNDRFFAVRPEGSVSTLKIQRTERGDSAVYLCASKQGPTSGELFFGEGSRLTVL.